This TCR beta chain was documented in a study of blood T cell repertoires in COVID-19. About the study: Nucleic acid was either cDNA or gDNA, and it came from T cells, B-cell-depleted T cells, or PBMCs.

The assay was immunoSEQ multiplex PCR, and TCRdb's table has in-frame clones only and misses some. Of approximately 440,000 clones in the sample, roughly 87% were seen once. The study drew participants aged about 18 to 95 years from some 25 US areas. Categorization into cohorts depended on clinical history that participants reported. Donors in Cohort 3 who had recovered were those with two negative PCRs, healthcare professional clearance, or resolution of their symptoms. Sequenced: PBMCs or T cells enriched from blood (not recorded which). The TCR comes from a man younger than 35 who had recovered from COVID-19.

CDR3 residues: CASSSEGVLNTEAFF. The CDR3 DNA is TGTGCCAGCAGTTCGGAAGGGGTGCTGAACACTGAAGCTTTCTTT. The chain has TRBV28 and TRBJ1-1, with D possibly TRBD1 on 5 matching bases. The CDR3 extends over 15 amino acids. Per germline, CDR1 MDHEN and CDR2 SYDVKM. Trimming pared 4 bases from V and 0 bases from J, leaving 12 bases between. Based on the CDR3 plus reference TRBV28 and TRBJ1-1, the full variable domain is DVKVTQSSRYLVKRTGEKVFLECVQDMDHENMFWYRQDPGLGLRLIYFSYDVKMKEKGDIPEGYSVSREKKERFSLILESASTNQTSMYLCASSSEGVLNTEAFFGQGTRLTVV.